The 32 T cell receptor beta chains presented below share a single source sample, sequenced in a study of T cells in Graves' hyperthyroidism and ophthalmopathy. The investigators amplified TCR beta CDR3 regions from RNA transcripts. HTBI primers drove first-round RT-PCR of the TCR CDR3. From the multiplex PCR reads, TCRdb called clonotypes with MiXCR, one entry per CDR3 protein. The table records about 52,000 distinct CDR3 sequences, less than 50% of them present only once. Sequenced input: blood. These receptors were collected from a woman between 45 and 60 years old with Graves' ophthalmopathy.

The V and J genes are TRBV7-9 and TRBJ1-6; the D gene is possibly TRBD1 (6 bases). There are 16 residues in the CDR3. V lost 5 bases and J 5 bases, leaving 16 bases between the germline ends. The germline gives CDR1 SEHNR, CDR2 FQNEAQ (reference sequence). CDR3 amino acids: CASSPAGQSDNSPLHF. As DNA, the CDR3 is TGTGCCAGCAGCCCTGCTGGACAGTCCGATAATTCACCCCTCCACTTT.

The genes are TRBV28 and TRBJ1-1; D gene uncertain. CDR1 and CDR2 (germline): MDHEN, SYDVKM. The CDR3 is made up of 12 amino acids. V dropped 5 bases and J dropped 10 bases, with 14 bases sitting between them. CDR3 loop: CASSLQPGGAFF. The CDR3 nucleotides read TGTGCCAGCAGTCTCCAGCCCGGCGGAGCTTTCTTT.

This clonotype appeared a few times. A much larger clone sits a single nucleotide away, making a read error possible. The rearrangement uses TRBV7-9 and TRBJ2-1; 15 bases line up with TRBD2. V lost 1 base to trimming and J lost 15 bases; unmatched junction nucleotides: 10. This CDR3 contains 16 residues. Per germline, CDR1 SEHNR and CDR2 FQNEAQ (reference sequence). Here the CDR3 DNA reads TGTGCCAGCAGCTTAGGGGGGGGACTAGCGGGAGGTGTAGGGTTCTTC. Encoded protein: CASSLGGGLAGGVGFF.

The chain uses TRBV15 and TRBJ2-3; D gene uncertain. The V gene lost 3 bases and the J gene lost 6 bases, with 16 bases spanning the gap. CDR3 length equals 15 residues. CDR1 and CDR2 from the germline V gene are LNHNV and YYDKDF (reference sequence). This CDR3 reads CATSSGASLRDTQYF. In DNA, the CDR3 is TGTGCCACCAGCAGTGGCGCGTCCCTACGGGATACGCAGTATTTT. The full variable domain, in which reference TRBV15 and TRBJ2-3 provide the parts outside the CDR3, is DAMVIQNPRYQVTQFGKPVTLSCSQTLNHNVMYWYQQKSSQAPKLLFHYYDKDFNNEADTPDNFQSRRPNTSFCFLDIRSPGLGDTAMYLCATSSGASLRDTQYFGPGTRLTVL.

This chain connects TRBV30 to TRBJ2-5; D might be TRBD2 (5 bases). The germline V gene encodes CDR1 GTSNPN and CDR2 SVGIG (reference sequence). CDR3 length: 12 amino acids. V shed 1 base and J shed 6 bases, with 9 bases lying between them. The CDR3 here is CAWSGLSKTQYF. CDR3 nucleotides: TGTGCCTGGAGTGGACTAAGTAAGACCCAGTACTTC.

The sample holds many counts of this clonotype. The V gene is TRBV4-1, the J gene TRBJ1-5, with D uncertain. The CDR3 has 15 residues. Germline V gene data show CDR1 as MGHRA and CDR2 as YSYEKL. V lost 0 bases to trimming and J lost 2 bases, with 8 bases between them. The CDR3 bases are TGCGCCAGCAGCCAAGAAATTGGGGGCAATCAGCCCCAGCATTTT. It is translated as CASSQEIGGNQPQHF.

V and J are TRBV28 and TRBJ1-5; 8 bases are a match to TRBD1. Germline CDR1 and CDR2: MDHEN and SYDVKM. The trim removed 8 bases at V and 6 bases at J, leaving 15 bases unmatched. The CDR3 totals 16 residues. The CDR3 region has the DNA TGTGCCAGCCACGTAGGACAGGGAGGATTGCCTCAGCCCCAGCATTTT. It translates to CASHVGQGGLPQPQHF.

The table lists this clonotype with many counts. The chain is built from TRBV20-1 and TRBJ2-3, with D tentatively TRBD1 or TRBD2 (5 bases each). The CDR3 is made up of 13 amino acids. Germline CDR1 reads DFQATT; CDR2 reads SNEGSKA (reference sequence). Trimming removed 6 bases from V and 3 bases from J, with 13 bases in between. The DNA for the CDR3 is TGCAGTGCGTCGCCGGGACGGACAGATACGCAGTATTTT. Residues: CSASPGRTDTQYF.

Turning to this clonotype: Its ends do not fully match the called genes, so a read error is possible. This chain joins TRBV4-2 and TRBJ1-1; a possible D gene is TRBD1 (6 bases). The CDR3 contains 13 residues. Germline CDR1 reads LGHNA; CDR2 reads YNFKEQ. For the CDR3, the DNA is TGTGCCATCCGTGGGGCAGGGGACACGGAAGCTTTCTTT. This sequence encodes CAIRGAGDTEAFF.

This clonotype was seen a single time. The rearrangement links TRBV7-6 to TRBJ2-1, with 9 positions matching TRBD1. The junction had 8 bases not matched to a gene; V was cut back by 3 bases and J by 8 bases. The CDR3 runs 15 residues. Per germline, CDR1 SGHVS and CDR2 FNYEAQ. DNA for the CDR3: TGTGCCAGCAGCTTGACCGGGACAGGGATCGATGAGCAGTTCTTC. Its protein is CASSLTGTGIDEQFF.

The chain carries TRBV6-1 and TRBJ1-5, with D possibly TRBD1 on 6 matching bases. The CDR3 runs to 13 residues. V lost 6 bases and J 11 bases, leaving 17 bases between the germline ends. CDR1 and CDR2 from the germline V gene are MNHNS and SASEGT. The CDR3 sequence: CASSTTGQETQHF. DNA for the CDR3: TGTGCCAGCAGCACGACAGGCCAAGAGACCCAGCATTTT.

The chain has TRBV15 and TRBJ2-1; D not resolved. CDR3 length: 13 residues. The germline V gene has CDR1 LNHNV and CDR2 YYDKDF (reference sequence). Trimming removed 4 bases from V and 4 bases from J, with 8 bases in between. The CDR3 loop is CATSKDRYNEQFF. CDR3 bases: TGTGCCACCAGCAAGGACCGGTACAATGAGCAGTTCTTC.

Many counts were recorded for this clonotype. The V call is TRBV7-3, the J call TRBJ2-2, with D unclear. This CDR3 comprises 12 residues. The V end lost 4 bases, the J end lost 3 bases, and 3 bases lay between the germline ends. Germline CDR1 and CDR2: SGHTA and FQGTGA. The CDR3 loop reads CASSSHTGELFF. The CDR3 nucleotides read TGTGCCAGCAGCTCCCACACCGGGGAGCTGTTTTTT.

This clonotype was detected ten times or more. The CDR3 sequence: CASSLALTGAYEQYF. CDR3 DNA sequence: TGTGCCAGCAGCTTGGCCCTGACAGGGGCCTACGAGCAGTACTTC. The chain carries TRBV5-6 and TRBJ2-7; TRBD1 matches at 8 bases. Germline lookup yields CDR1 SGHDT and CDR2 YYEEEE. CDR3 length: 15 amino acids. The trim removed 0 bases at V and 2 bases at J, leaving 4 bases unmatched.

This clonotype came up many times. The chain combines TRBV5-1 with TRBJ2-3; D ambiguous. V shed 4 bases and J shed 3 bases, with 18 bases lying between them. CDR1 is SGHRS and CDR2 is YFSETQ in the germline V gene. The CDR3 sequence is 16 residues long. The CDR3 DNA is TGCGCCAGCAGCGTGTACCGGGCTACTACTACAGATACGCAGTATTTT. This translates into CASSVYRATTTDTQYF.

This chain uses TRBV5-6 with TRBJ2-7, with 8 bases aligning to TRBD1. J gave up 7 bases and V 0 bases, and 6 bases lay outside the gene matches. Germline CDR1 SGHDT, CDR2 YYEEEE. The CDR3 is 14 amino acids. CDR3 sequence reads: CASSLVTGAREQYF. CDR3 in DNA: TGTGCCAGCAGCTTGGTGACAGGGGCGAGGGAGCAGTACTTC.

At least ten counts were recorded for this clonotype. The chain carries TRBV5-1 and TRBJ2-5; D uncertain. The germline V gene has CDR1 SGHRS and CDR2 YFSETQ. The CDR3 totals 15 residues. Trimming pared 2 bases from V and 4 bases from J, leaving 15 bases between. The CDR3 is CASSLVFGQRETQYF. In DNA form, the CDR3 reads TGCGCCAGCAGCTTAGTTTTTGGGCAGCGAGAGACCCAGTACTTC.

Concerning this clonotype itself: This sequence may be a read error, since a much larger clone differs from it by one base. The V call is TRBV12-3 or TRBV12-4, the J call TRBJ1-4; D possibly corresponds to TRBD1 (5 bases). The CDR3 sequence is 15 residues long. DNA for the CDR3: TGTGCCAGCTGTTTAACTGGACAAGGGAATGAAAAACTGTTTTTT. It is translated as CASCLTGQGNEKLFF.

Many counts were recorded for this clonotype. The chain carries TRBV19 and TRBJ2-3, with 12 bases aligning to TRBD2. Germline CDR1 LNHDA, CDR2 SQIVND (reference sequence). J lost 4 bases, V lost 2 bases, and 7 bases had no gene match. The CDR3 sequence is 17 residues long. CDR3 DNA sequence: TGTGCCAGTAGTATACGACTAGCGGGAGAACTTCCAGATACGCAGTATTTT. Translated: CASSIRLAGELPDTQYF. Based on the CDR3 plus reference TRBV19 and TRBJ2-3, the full variable domain is DGGITQSPKYLFRKEGQNVTLSCEQNLNHDAMYWYRQDPGQGLRLIYYSQIVNDFQKGDIAEGYSVSREKKESFPLTVTSAQKNPTAFYLCASSIRLAGELPDTQYFGPGTRLTVL.

V usage is TRBV6-5 and J usage is TRBJ2-1; D is undetermined. The CDR3 spans 17 residues. Germline V gene lookup returns CDR1 MNHEY and CDR2 SVGAGI. Trimming stripped 0 bases from V and 0 bases from J, with 12 bases between. The CDR3 sequence: CASSYSGSSSSYNEQFF. Here the CDR3 DNA reads TGTGCCAGCAGTTACTCGGGGTCAAGTAGCTCCTACAATGAGCAGTTCTTC.

The J gene is TRBJ1-1, the V gene TRBV3-1; D is uncertain. Trimming pared 0 bases from V and 0 bases from J, leaving 5 bases between. The CDR3 totals 14 residues. Germline CDR1 is LGHDT and CDR2 is YNNKEL (reference sequence). CDR3 protein: CASSQDTMNTEAFF. The CDR3 coding sequence is TGTGCCAGCAGCCAAGACACCATGAACACTGAAGCTTTCTTT.

This clonotype turned up a few times. The V and J genes are TRBV27 and TRBJ1-4; TRBD1 agrees at 8 bases. This CDR3 comprises 14 residues. Germline V gene data show CDR1 as MNHEY and CDR2 as SMNVEV (reference sequence). V shed 4 bases and J 8 bases; nucleotides not matched to a gene: 6. CDR3 amino acids: CASSSGQGREKLFF. Here the CDR3 DNA reads TGTGCCAGCAGTTCTGGACAGGGAAGGGAAAAACTGTTTTTT.

This chain joins TRBV20-1 and TRBJ2-3, with 10 bases fitting TRBD2. The V gene end was trimmed by 3 bases and the J gene end by 4 bases; junction bases not matched to a gene: 7. Germline V gene lookup returns CDR1 DFQATT and CDR2 SNEGSKA (reference sequence). This CDR3 has 15 residues. For the CDR3, the DNA is TGCAGTGCTAGCATCCTAGCGGGAGCGGCAGATACGCAGTATTTT. This gives the protein CSASILAGAADTQYF.

For this clonotype: As the CDR3 is not closed by the conserved phenylalanine or tryptophan, this likely results from a read error. In DNA, the CDR3 is TGCGCCAGCAGCTTCGCGGGAGCCCAAGAGACCCAGTACTGC. Its protein product is CASSFAGAQETQYC. The J gene is TRBJ2-5, the V gene TRBV5-1; 7 bases line up with TRBD2. The germline CDR1 and CDR2 sequences are SGHRS and YFSETQ. The V segment lost 2 bases and the J segment 1 base; nucleotides outside the gene matches: 2. The CDR3 extends over 14 amino acids.

This clonotype occurred many times. The chain is built from TRBV10-3 and TRBJ2-5, with 12 bases identical to TRBD2. The length of the CDR3 is 16 residues. The ends lost 3 bases at V and 3 bases at J; junction bases unmatched: 5. Germline V gene data show CDR1 as ENHRY and CDR2 as SYGVKD. As DNA, the CDR3 is TGTGCCATCAGTGACGCGACTAGCGGGAGCAAAGAGACCCAGTACTTC. Protein: CAISDATSGSKETQYF.

V usage is TRBV7-9 and J usage is TRBJ2-3; 11 bases match TRBD2. The length of the CDR3 is 19 residues. Per the germline V gene, CDR1 is SEHNR and CDR2 is FQNEAQ (reference sequence). The V segment lost 0 bases and the J segment 0 bases; nucleotides outside the gene matches: 8. The CDR3 coding sequence is TGTGCCAGCAGCTTAGCCCCGGGACTAGCGGTGACTAGCACAGATACGCAGTATTTT. It is translated as CASSLAPGLAVTSTDTQYF.

The J gene is TRBJ1-2, the V gene TRBV7-8; 10 nucleotides align to TRBD1. V lost 3 bases, J lost 6 bases, and 4 bases stayed unmatched. From germline, CDR1 is SGHVS and CDR2 FQNEAQ. CDR3 length: 14 residues. The CDR3 bases are TGTGCCAGCAGCTTTCTGGACAGGGGGAATGGCTACACCTTC. Its protein is CASSFLDRGNGYTF.

This clonotype is classed as medium-sized (0.01 to 0.1%). The chain joins TRBV7-2 to TRBJ2-7; TRBD2 might be the D (5 bases). The CDR3 is made up of 13 amino acids. V gave up 5 bases and J gave up 2 bases, with 10 bases separating them. From germline, CDR1 is SGHTA and CDR2 FQGNSA. CDR3 loop: CASSRTGTYEQYF. The CDR3, as DNA: TGTGCCAGCAGCCGGACGGGGACCTACGAGCAGTACTTC.

In its sample, this clonotype ranks as medium-sized. This chain joins TRBV7-3 and TRBJ1-2; unclear D gene. CDR3 length: 11 amino acids. Germline loops: CDR1 SGHTA, CDR2 FQGTGA. V shed 10 bases and J shed 7 bases, with 13 bases lying between them. The CDR3 DNA follows: TGTGCCACCGGGCAGGAGGGTGGCTACACCTTC. Protein: CATGQEGGYTF.

The chain carries TRBV7-2 and TRBJ2-4, with 10 bases aligning to TRBD1. The germline V gene encodes CDR1 SGHTA and CDR2 FQGNSA. The CDR3 loop spans 16 amino acids. V shed 8 bases, J shed 1 base, and the junction held 8 bases outside the gene matches. CDR3 DNA: TGTGCCAGCGAGTGGGACAGGGGAATTGCCAAAAACATTCAGTACTTC. Amino acid sequence: CASEWDRGIAKNIQYF.

This chain uses TRBV20-1 with TRBJ1-4; weak D call: TRBD1 (6 bases). This CDR3 has 15 residues. V lost 0 bases to trimming and J lost 4 bases, with 12 bases between them. Germline CDR1 and CDR2: DFQATT and SNEGSKA (reference sequence). The CDR3 spells CSARDQGQYNEKLFF. CDR3 in DNA: TGCAGTGCTAGAGATCAGGGGCAGTATAATGAAAAACTGTTTTTT.

The CDR3 loop is CSARVAGVETQYF. In DNA, the CDR3 is TGCAGTGCTAGAGTAGCGGGAGTAGAGACCCAGTACTTC. The rearrangement joins TRBV20-1 to TRBJ2-5, with 9 bases fitting TRBD2. Germline values: CDR1 DFQATT, CDR2 SNEGSKA (reference sequence). The CDR3 runs to 13 residues. V shed 1 base and J 4 bases; nucleotides not matched to a gene: 1.